A selection of T cell receptor beta chains follows, all from one sample in a study of CD8 T cells in ankylosing spondylitis. MiXCR, applied by TCRdb to the 5' RACE reads, yields one record per CDR3 protein. The sample carries around 250,000 distinct CDR3 sequences, roughly 32% recorded once. The sample consisted of blood, either unsorted or a sorted T cell fraction (not recorded which). These receptors all come from a male donor with ankylosing spondylitis or in good health (not recorded which). The CDR3 runs from the conserved cysteine through the conserved F or W. A D gene is named only where the DNA matches it firmly. Only some rows state a clone size, as once, few, many or a class for expanded clones.

d_gene: .
v_gene: TRBV12-3/TRBV12-4
j_gene: TRBJ2-5
abundance: .
CDR3aa: CASSLSPRGETQYF
CDR3nt: TGTGCCAGCAGTTTAAGTCCCAGAGGGGAGACCCAGTACTTC

d_gene: .
v_gene: TRBV6-1
j_gene: TRBJ1-5
abundance: once
CDR3aa: CASSSGRLNQPQHF
CDR3nt: TGTGCCAGCAGCTCTGGCAGGCTGAATCAGCCCCAGCATTTT

d_gene: .
v_gene: TRBV4-1
j_gene: TRBJ2-5
abundance: few
CDR3aa: CASSPWSGETQYF
CDR3nt: TGCGCCAGCAGCCCGTGGAGTGGAGAGACCCAGTACTTC

d_gene: TRBD2
v_gene: TRBV7-9
j_gene: TRBJ2-3
abundance: .
CDR3aa: CASSPRGDADTQYF
CDR3nt: TGTGCCAGCAGCCCGCGGGGGGATGCAGATACGCAGTATTTT

d_gene: .
v_gene: TRBV5-5
j_gene: TRBJ1-5
abundance: few
CDR3aa: CASSPGQRGNQPQHF
CDR3nt: TGTGCCAGCAGCCCCGGACAACGTGGCAATCAGCCCCAGCATTTT

d_gene: TRBD2
v_gene: TRBV6-4
j_gene: TRBJ2-1
abundance: .
CDR3aa: CASSDSGLAGGEQFF
CDR3nt: TGTGCCAGCAGTGACTCCGGACTAGCGGGGGGTGAGCAGTTCTTC

d_gene: .
v_gene: TRBV7-9
j_gene: TRBJ1-2
abundance: few
CDR3aa: CASSLDGQNYGYTF
CDR3nt: TGTGCCAGCAGCTTAGACGGCCAAAACTATGGCTACACCTTC

d_gene: .
v_gene: TRBV6-1
j_gene: TRBJ1-2
abundance: many
CDR3aa: CASRDTRRTYGYTF
CDR3nt: TGTGCCAGCAGGGACACCCGACGGACCTATGGCTACACCTTC

d_gene: TRBD1
v_gene: TRBV3-1
j_gene: TRBJ2-7
abundance: few
CDR3aa: CASSQGDRGYEQYF
CDR3nt: TGTGCCAGCAGCCAAGGGGACAGGGGCTACGAGCAGTACTTC

d_gene: TRBD2
v_gene: TRBV6-1
j_gene: TRBJ2-5
abundance: few
CDR3aa: CASSKGLAGLETQYF
CDR3nt: TGTGCCAGCAGTAAAGGACTAGCGGGGTTAGAGACCCAGTACTTC

d_gene: .
v_gene: TRBV5-1
j_gene: TRBJ2-7
abundance: .
CDR3aa: CASSLGAGEQYF
CDR3nt: TGCGCCAGCAGCTTGGGGGCAGGGGAGCAGTACTTC

d_gene: .
v_gene: TRBV20-1
j_gene: TRBJ1-2
abundance: .
CDR3aa: CSFYRVDSGYTF
CDR3nt: TGCAGTTTTTACAGGGTGGACTCTGGCTACACCTTC

d_gene: .
v_gene: TRBV20-1
j_gene: TRBJ2-2
abundance: .
CDR3aa: CSARKPLNTGELFF
CDR3nt: TGCAGTGCTAGAAAACCCCTGAACACCGGGGAGCTGTTTTTT

d_gene: TRBD1
v_gene: TRBV7-9
j_gene: TRBJ2-1
abundance: .
CDR3aa: CASAAGGHLDEQFF
CDR3nt: TGTGCCAGTGCGGCAGGGGGCCATTTAGATGAGCAGTTCTTC

d_gene: .
v_gene: TRBV3-1
j_gene: TRBJ2-4
abundance: .
CDR3aa: CASSSTDYLAKNIQYF
CDR3nt: TGTGCCAGCAGCTCGACCGATTATTTAGCCAAAAACATTCAGTACTTC

d_gene: TRBD1
v_gene: TRBV6-5
j_gene: TRBJ1-1
abundance: many
CDR3aa: CASSHAGTALNTEAFF
CDR3nt: TGTGCCAGCAGTCACGCCGGGACAGCCTTGAACACTGAAGCTTTCTTT

d_gene: .
v_gene: TRBV12-3/TRBV12-4
j_gene: TRBJ2-2
abundance: .
CDR3aa: CASSFRTGELFF
CDR3nt: TGTGCCAGCAGTTTTAGGACCGGGGAGCTGTTTTTT

d_gene: .
v_gene: TRBV5-6
j_gene: TRBJ2-7
abundance: .
CDR3aa: CASSLERLEGYEQYF
CDR3nt: TGTGCCAGCAGCTTGGAGCGCCTAGAAGGCTACGAGCAGTACTTC

d_gene: .
v_gene: TRBV28
j_gene: TRBJ1-1
abundance: few
CDR3aa: CASTPGEGSEAFF
CDR3nt: TGTGCCAGCACCCCCGGGGAGGGATCTGAAGCTTTCTTT

d_gene: TRBD2
v_gene: TRBV29-1
j_gene: TRBJ2-3
abundance: many
CDR3aa: CSGGTSMADTQYF
CDR3nt: TGCAGCGGAGGGACTAGCATGGCAGATACGCAGTATTTT

d_gene: .
v_gene: TRBV29-1
j_gene: TRBJ2-2
abundance: few
CDR3aa: CSPNSRGWDTGELFF
CDR3nt: TGCAGCCCCAATTCTCGAGGCTGGGACACCGGGGAGCTGTTTTTT

d_gene: TRBD2
v_gene: TRBV9
j_gene: TRBJ2-1
abundance: few
CDR3aa: CASSVVGSGGPSYNEQFF
CDR3nt: TGTGCCAGCAGCGTAGTGGGTAGCGGGGGTCCCTCCTACAATGAGCAGTTCTTC

d_gene: .
v_gene: TRBV20-1
j_gene: TRBJ2-3
abundance: few
CDR3aa: CSASPDTDTQYF
CDR3nt: TGCAGTGCTAGTCCAGACACAGATACGCAGTATTTT

d_gene: .
v_gene: TRBV20-1
j_gene: TRBJ2-5
abundance: .
CDR3aa: CSATGKETQYF
CDR3nt: TGCAGTGCCACTGGCAAGGAGACCCAGTACTTC

d_gene: TRBD1
v_gene: TRBV9
j_gene: TRBJ2-7
abundance: once
CDR3aa: CASSPRDRVFEQYF
CDR3nt: TGTGCCAGCAGCCCTCGGGACAGGGTCTTTGAGCAGTACTTC

d_gene: TRBD2
v_gene: TRBV20-1
j_gene: TRBJ2-3
abundance: few
CDR3aa: CSARPGLAGVSFTDTQYF
CDR3nt: TGCAGTGCTAGACCGGGACTAGCGGGGGTATCCTTCACAGATACGCAGTATTTT

d_gene: TRBD1
v_gene: TRBV5-1
j_gene: TRBJ2-1
abundance: once
CDR3aa: CATGDSPYNEQFF
CDR3nt: TGCGCCACCGGGGACAGCCCCTACAATGAGCAGTTCTTC

d_gene: .
v_gene: TRBV20-1
j_gene: TRBJ1-5
abundance: .
CDR3aa: CSARDRDRNSNQPQHF
CDR3nt: TGCAGTGCTAGAGATCGTGACAGGAATAGCAATCAGCCCCAGCATTTT

d_gene: TRBD1
v_gene: TRBV5-1
j_gene: TRBJ2-1
abundance: few
CDR3aa: CASSLVGTGYNEQFF
CDR3nt: TGCGCCAGCAGCTTGGTGGGGACAGGGTACAATGAGCAGTTCTTC

d_gene: .
v_gene: TRBV10-3
j_gene: TRBJ1-5
abundance: .
CDR3aa: CAISVASNQPQHF
CDR3nt: TGTGCCATCAGTGTTGCAAGCAATCAGCCCCAGCATTTT

d_gene: .
v_gene: TRBV20-1
j_gene: TRBJ2-3
abundance: many
CDR3aa: CSSPGRSSTDTQYF
CDR3nt: TGCAGCTCCCCGGGACGAAGTTCCACAGATACGCAGTATTTT

d_gene: TRBD1
v_gene: TRBV10-3
j_gene: TRBJ2-7
abundance: few
CDR3aa: CAISRDRGQYEQYF
CDR3nt: TGTGCCATCAGCCGGGACAGGGGGCAATACGAGCAGTACTTC

d_gene: .
v_gene: TRBV5-5
j_gene: TRBJ2-5
abundance: .
CDR3aa: CASSSTIAGAKQETQYF
CDR3nt: TGTGCCAGCAGCTCCACAATCGCAGGGGCGAAACAAGAGACCCAGTACTTC

d_gene: TRBD1
v_gene: TRBV27
j_gene: TRBJ1-5
abundance: .
CDR3aa: CASRPRDRGNQPQHF
CDR3nt: TGTGCCAGCAGGCCCCGGGACAGGGGCAATCAGCCCCAGCATTTT

d_gene: .
v_gene: TRBV20-1
j_gene: TRBJ2-5
abundance: .
CDR3aa: CSARALGRFDLQTQYF
CDR3nt: TGCAGTGCTAGAGCGCTTGGCAGGTTTGATTTGCAGACCCAGTACTTC

d_gene: TRBD1
v_gene: TRBV6-1
j_gene: TRBJ1-6
abundance: few
CDR3aa: CASSPGTGKNSPLHF
CDR3nt: TGTGCCAGCAGCCCAGGGACAGGGAAGAATTCACCCCTCCACTTT

d_gene: TRBD1
v_gene: TRBV5-1
j_gene: TRBJ2-5
abundance: .
CDR3aa: CASSQTGTGEETQYF
CDR3nt: TGCGCCAGCAGCCAGACCGGGACAGGGGAGGAGACCCAGTACTTC

d_gene: .
v_gene: TRBV20-1
j_gene: TRBJ2-1
abundance: .
CDR3aa: CSARDHVGEQFF
CDR3nt: TGCAGTGCTAGAGATCATGTAGGTGAGCAGTTCTTC

d_gene: .
v_gene: TRBV10-3
j_gene: TRBJ2-7
abundance: few
CDR3aa: CAISVSGPIGQPYEQYF
CDR3nt: TGTGCCATCAGTGTATCGGGACCGATTGGCCAACCCTACGAGCAGTACTTC

d_gene: .
v_gene: TRBV7-9
j_gene: TRBJ2-5
abundance: .
CDR3aa: CASSPPQAETQYF
CDR3nt: TGTGCCAGCAGCCCCCCACAGGCAGAGACCCAGTACTTC

d_gene: .
v_gene: TRBV20-1
j_gene: TRBJ2-3
abundance: .
CDR3aa: CSARNRTDTQYF
CDR3nt: TGCAGTGCTAGAAACCGCACAGATACGCAGTATTTT

d_gene: TRBD1
v_gene: TRBV20-1
j_gene: TRBJ2-5
abundance: .
CDR3aa: CSARSSGQVKKETQYF
CDR3nt: TGCAGTGCTAGATCATCGGGACAGGTGAAAAAAGAGACCCAGTACTTC